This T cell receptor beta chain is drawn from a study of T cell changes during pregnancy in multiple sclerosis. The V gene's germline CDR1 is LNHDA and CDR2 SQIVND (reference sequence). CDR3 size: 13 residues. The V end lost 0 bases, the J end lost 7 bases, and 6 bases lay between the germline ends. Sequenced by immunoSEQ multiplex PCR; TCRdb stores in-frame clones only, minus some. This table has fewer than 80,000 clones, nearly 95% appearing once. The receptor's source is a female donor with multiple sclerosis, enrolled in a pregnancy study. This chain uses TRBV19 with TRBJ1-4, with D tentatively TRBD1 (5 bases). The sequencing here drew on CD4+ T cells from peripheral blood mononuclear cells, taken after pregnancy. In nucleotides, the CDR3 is TGTGCCAGTAGTATAGAAGACAGTGAAAAACTGTTTTTT. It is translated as CASSIEDSEKLFF.